Listed here are 20 T cell receptor beta chains from one sample, sequenced in a study of cytomegalovirus exposure and HLA in healthy donors. The study ran its PCR with 60 Vbeta and 13 Jbeta primers. Profiling relied on immunoSEQ multiplex PCR, and the TCRdb table lists in-frame clones only, not all of them. The table includes about 100,000 clones, 83% detected once. Sequencing was done on a sample of PBMCs. These receptors all come from a man aged 40-49 years in good health and CMV-seronegative.

CDR3 region: CASSLFPSIVGDGYTF. The CDR3 DNA is TGCGCCAGCAGCCTGTTCCCATCGATTGTAGGAGATGGCTACACCTTC. The genes are TRBV5-1 and TRBJ1-2, with D unclear. Trimming stripped 4 bases from V and 6 bases from J, with 22 bases between. The CDR3 is 16 amino acids. Germline CDR1 reads SGHRS; CDR2 reads YFSETQ.

V gene TRBV19 combines with J gene TRBJ1-1, with 8 bases lining up with TRBD1. Unmatched junction bases numbered 11, after V lost 10 bases and J lost 1 base. Germline CDR1 is LNHDA and CDR2 is SQIVND (reference sequence). The CDR3 has 15 residues. CDR3 amino acids: CATGIRGPGNTEAFF. The CDR3 DNA reads TGTGCCACAGGGATCAGGGGGCCTGGGAACACTGAAGCTTTCTTT.

V usage is TRBV7-6 and J usage is TRBJ1-1, with 7 bases identical to TRBD1. This CDR3 spans 14 amino acids. With 5 bases clipped from V and 1 base from J, the junction kept 4 bases outside the gene matches. Germline V CDR1 and CDR2: SGHVS, FNYEAQ. The chain's CDR3 is CASSPGTANTEAFF. The CDR3 nucleotides are TGTGCCAGCAGCCCCGGGACAGCGAACACTGAAGCTTTCTTT. The variable domain in full, completed from reference TRBV7-6 and TRBJ1-1, reads GAGVSQSPRYKVTKRGQDVALRCDPISGHVSLYWYRQALGQGPEFLTYFNYEAQQDKSGLPNDRFSAERPEGSISTLTIQRTEQRDSAMYRCASSPGTANTEAFFGQGTRLTVV.

The rearrangement links TRBV11-2 to TRBJ2-7; D uncertain. V was pared by 3 bases and J by 2 bases, with 5 bases between. The CDR3 extends over 12 amino acids. Germline V CDR1 and CDR2: SGHAT, FQNNGV. The CDR3 nucleotides read TGTGCCAGCAGCTTCCTACCCTACGAGCAGTACTTC. Its protein product is CASSFLPYEQYF.

V usage is TRBV5-1 and J usage is TRBJ2-5, with 7 bases fitting TRBD1. The CDR3 has 16 amino acids. With 3 bases clipped from V and 5 bases from J, the junction kept 13 bases outside the gene matches. The germline V gene has CDR1 SGHRS and CDR2 YFSETQ. CDR3 bases: TGCGCCAGCAGCTACAACGGACAGGCGGCAAGCGAGACCCAGTACTTC. Its protein is CASSYNGQAASETQYF. Full variable domain (rest looked up from reference TRBV5-1 and TRBJ2-5): KAGVTQTPRYLIKTRGQQVTLSCSPISGHRSVSWYQQTPGQGLQFLFEYFSETQRNKGNFPGRFSGRQFSNSRSEMNVSTLELGDSALYLCASSYNGQAASETQYFGPGTRLLVL.

The V gene is TRBV19, the J gene TRBJ1-4, with D maybe TRBD1 (5 bases). Germline CDR1 LNHDA, CDR2 SQIVND (reference sequence). The CDR3 runs 15 residues. V was trimmed by 6 bases and J by 0 bases, leaving 11 bases between them. The CDR3 sequence is CASSPSGATNEKLFF. The CDR3 DNA is TGTGCCAGTAGCCCTTCGGGGGCAACTAATGAAAAACTGTTTTTT.

The V call is TRBV6-5, the J call TRBJ2-3; D is perhaps TRBD2 (5 bases). Trimming removed 5 bases from V and 2 bases from J, with 8 bases in between. This CDR3 spans 13 amino acids. Germline assignment: CDR1 MNHEY and CDR2 SVGAGI. This chain's CDR3 is CASSPGITDTQYF. CDR3 bases: TGTGCCAGCAGTCCGGGGATCACAGATACGCAGTATTTT.

V gene TRBV7-8 combines with J gene TRBJ1-1; D may be TRBD1 (5 bases). Germline CDR1 is SGHVS and CDR2 is FQNEAQ. The CDR3 length is 15 residues. V was shortened by 1 base and J by 0 bases, with 9 bases between the two germline ends. The DNA for the CDR3 is TGTGCCAGCAGCTTAGTCGGGGGAATGAACACTGAAGCTTTCTTT. This sequence encodes CASSLVGGMNTEAFF.

V is TRBV25-1 and J is TRBJ1-5, with 9 bases matching TRBD1. Germline loops: CDR1 MGHDK, CDR2 SYGVNS. Trimming removed 5 bases from V and 0 bases from J; junction bases left unmatched: 11. This CDR3 contains 18 residues. Here the CDR3 DNA reads TGTGCCAGCAGTACCCCGGACAGGGGCGGGGGTAGCAATCAGCCCCAGCATTTT. Its protein is CASSTPDRGGGSNQPQHF.

The chain uses TRBV30 and TRBJ1-4, with 7 positions matching TRBD1. V lost 1 base, J lost 8 bases, and 10 bases stayed unmatched. This CDR3 region has 15 residues. CDR1 is GTSNPN, CDR2 SVGIG, per germline (reference sequence). This CDR3 reads CAWSEKLGGQEKLFF. The CDR3 nucleotides are TGTGCCTGGAGTGAAAAATTAGGGGGCCAAGAAAAACTGTTTTTT. Filled out from reference TRBV30 and TRBJ1-4, the complete variable domain reads SQTIHQWPATLVQPVGSPLSLECTVEGTSNPNLYWYRQAAGRGLQLLFYSVGIGQISSEVPQNLSASRPQDRQFILSSKKLLLSDSGFYLCAWSEKLGGQEKLFFGSGTQLSVL.

This clone has just a few counts. The gene calls are TRBV5-1 and TRBJ2-5, with TRBD2 as a possible D gene (5 bases). This CDR3 region has 12 residues. V lost 3 bases to trimming and J lost 4 bases, with 7 bases between them. CDR1 is SGHRS and CDR2 is YFSETQ in the germline V gene. The CDR3 coding sequence is TGCGCCAGCAGCTGGGCGGGAGAGACCCAGTACTTC. It yields the protein CASSWAGETQYF.

CDR3 DNA: TGTGCCAGCAGTGACCAGGGAGGATTCTATGGCTACACCTTC. The encoded protein is CASSDQGGFYGYTF. This chain connects TRBV2 to TRBJ1-2; tentatively, D is TRBD1 (5 bases). This CDR3 is built from 14 residues. Per the germline V gene, CDR1 is SNHLY and CDR2 is FYNNEI. The V end lost 3 bases, the J end lost 4 bases, and 12 bases lay between the germline ends.

The genes are TRBV9 and TRBJ1-1, with a tentative D call TRBD1 (6 bases). CDR1 SGDLS and CDR2 YYNGEE come from the germline V gene. This CDR3 has 15 amino acids. The V end was cut by 3 bases, the J end by 2 bases, with 14 bases between. The CDR3 region is CASSAPEGVNTEAFF. DNA of the CDR3: TGTGCCAGCAGCGCTCCAGAGGGGGTTAACACTGAAGCTTTCTTT.

The V gene is TRBV10-3, the J gene TRBJ2-7, with D possibly being TRBD1 (6 bases). Trimming shortened V by 3 bases and J by 7 bases, and 19 bases separated the two germline ends. CDR1 is ENHRY and CDR2 is SYGVKD in the germline V gene. The CDR3 runs to 15 residues. CDR3 sequence reads: CAISDPVRTAEEQYF. The CDR3 DNA reads as TGTGCCATCAGTGACCCCGTTAGGACAGCGGAGGAGCAGTACTTC.

This clone was recorded once. Written as DNA, the CDR3 is TGTGCCAGCAGCTTAGTCCAAACGACAGGGGCTTCCTACAATGAGCAGTTCTTC. Translating gives CASSLVQTTGASYNEQFF. The chain uses TRBV7-6 and TRBJ2-1; 8 bases agree with TRBD1. V gave up 1 base and J gave up 1 base; unmatched junction bases: 9. This CDR3 comprises 18 residues. CDR1 is SGHVS, CDR2 FNYEAQ, per germline. The variable domain in full, with the rest retrieved from reference TRBV7-6 and TRBJ2-1, is GAGVSQSPRYKVTKRGQDVALRCDPISGHVSLYWYRQALGQGPEFLTYFNYEAQQDKSGLPNDRFSAERPEGSISTLTIQRTEQRDSAMYRCASSLVQTTGASYNEQFFGPGTRLTVL.

The CDR3 bases are TGTGCCAGCAGCTTTGGACAGTTCTACGAGCAGTACTTC. The encoded protein is CASSFGQFYEQYF. The V and J genes are TRBV7-9 and TRBJ2-7; tentative D call: TRBD1 (6 bases). CDR1 SEHNR and CDR2 FQNEAQ come from the germline V gene (reference sequence). The ends were cut back, 3 bases at V and 3 bases at J, with 9 bases in the middle. The CDR3 extends over 13 amino acids.

The count of this clone is one. The V and J genes are TRBV10-1 and TRBJ2-4; D is ambiguous. Trimming stripped 5 bases from V and 10 bases from J, with 3 bases between. CDR1 is WNHNN and CDR2 is SYGVQD in the germline V gene (reference sequence). This CDR3 contains 9 residues. The chain's CDR3 is CASSPIQYF. DNA of the CDR3: TGCGCCAGCAGTCCAATTCAGTACTTC.

The rearrangement joins TRBV9 to TRBJ1-5, with D uncertain. The CDR3 has 14 amino acids. V was clipped by 1 base and J by 5 bases, with 10 bases between them. Germline V gives CDR1 SGDLS, CDR2 YYNGEE. For the CDR3, the DNA is TGTGCCAGCAGCGTAACCGGCAGCGATCAGCCCCAGCATTTT. Its protein is CASSVTGSDQPQHF.

This chain connects TRBV5-4 to TRBJ2-2; D may be TRBD1 (5 bases). There are 15 residues in the CDR3. Trimming left V 5 bases short and J 4 bases short, with 15 bases between. Germline loops: CDR1 SGHNT, CDR2 YYREEE (reference sequence). CDR3 bases: TGTGCCAGCAGAACTGGGGCAGGACGCACCGGGGAGCTGTTTTTT. This encodes CASRTGAGRTGELFF.

The V and J genes are TRBV30 and TRBJ1-2; maybe TRBD1 (6 bases). The CDR3 runs 13 residues. CDR1 and CDR2 (germline): GTSNPN, SVGIG (reference sequence). Trimming shortened V by 3 bases and J by 4 bases, and 12 bases separated the two germline ends. CDR3 DNA: TGTGCCTGGAGCGGACAGAGCCTCTATGGCTACACCTTC. Translated: CAWSGQSLYGYTF.